Below, one TCR beta chain is given with its context. Germline values: CDR1 MNHNS, CDR2 SASEGT. Trimming removed 6 bases from V and 0 bases from J, with 8 bases in between. The CDR3 runs 14 residues. The data are from a study of blood T cells in healthy people across ages. The use of a sample-barcoded 5' primer and a J-beta primer mix characterized a second PCR of roughly 6 to 12 cycles. TCRdb ran MiXCR on the 5' RACE reads and lists one entry per CDR3 protein. The sample lists some 1.5 million distinct CDR3 sequences, roughly 27% occurring once. V usage is TRBV6-1 and J usage is TRBJ2-2; D not certain. This clonotype originated in a woman aged 25-40 years in good health. What was sequenced was blood. Here the CDR3 reads CASRTASNTGELFF. Written as DNA, the CDR3 is TGTGCCAGCAGAACTGCATCGAACACCGGGGAGCTGTTTTTT.